Listed here are 3 T cell receptor beta chains from one sample, sequenced in a study of cytomegalovirus exposure and HLA in healthy donors. PCR amplification relied on 60 Vbeta primers (plus 13 Jbeta primers). Sequenced by immunoSEQ multiplex PCR; TCRdb stores in-frame clones only, minus some. The data hold some 120,000 clones, with more than 65% observed a single time. Sequences were obtained from PBMCs. The receptor set was obtained from a man aged 18 to 35 in good health and CMV-seronegative.

The rearrangement joins TRBV7-9 to TRBJ1-6, with D possibly matching TRBD1 (5 bases). Germline values: CDR1 SEHNR, CDR2 FQNEAQ (reference sequence). Trimming took off 8 bases at V and 10 bases at J, with 12 bases between the two ends. The CDR3 loop spans 12 amino acids. The CDR3 sequence: CASERGNSPLHF. In nucleotides, the CDR3 is TGTGCCAGCGAGCGGGGGAACTCACCCCTCCACTTT.

The chain is built from TRBV4-1 and TRBJ2-2, with a tentative D call TRBD2 (5 bases). CDR3 length: 13 residues. In germline, CDR1 is MGHRA, CDR2 YSYEKL. Trimming cost V 7 bases and J 6 bases, with 12 bases left between them. DNA of the CDR3: TGCGCCAGCACCGAGGGCTTGGCCGGGGAGCTGTTTTTT. This translates into CASTEGLAGELFF.

V gene TRBV27 combines with J gene TRBJ1-1; weak D call: TRBD1 (6 bases). This CDR3 has 16 residues. V was cut by 2 bases and J by 4 bases, with 17 bases left in between. Looked up from germline, CDR1 is MNHEY and CDR2 is SMNVEV (reference sequence). In nucleotides, the CDR3 is TGTGCCAGCAGTTTAGGATTACAGGGCCCGCTCACTGAAGCTTTCTTT. Translating gives CASSLGLQGPLTEAFF.